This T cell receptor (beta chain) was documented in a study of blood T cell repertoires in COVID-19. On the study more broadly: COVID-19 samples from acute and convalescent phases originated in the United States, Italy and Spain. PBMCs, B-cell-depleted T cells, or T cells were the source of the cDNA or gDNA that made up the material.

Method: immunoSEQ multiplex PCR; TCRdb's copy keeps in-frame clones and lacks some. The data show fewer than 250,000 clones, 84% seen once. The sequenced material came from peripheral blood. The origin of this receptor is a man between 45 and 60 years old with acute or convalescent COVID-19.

The chain's CDR3 is CASSPRTDTQYF. In DNA, the CDR3 is TGCGCCAGCAGCCCTCGCACAGATACGCAGTATTTT. The chain combines TRBV5-1 with TRBJ2-3; D is undetermined. Trimming pared 4 bases from V and 1 base from J, leaving 4 bases between. The length of the CDR3 is 12 residues. Germline CDR1 SGHRS, CDR2 YFSETQ.